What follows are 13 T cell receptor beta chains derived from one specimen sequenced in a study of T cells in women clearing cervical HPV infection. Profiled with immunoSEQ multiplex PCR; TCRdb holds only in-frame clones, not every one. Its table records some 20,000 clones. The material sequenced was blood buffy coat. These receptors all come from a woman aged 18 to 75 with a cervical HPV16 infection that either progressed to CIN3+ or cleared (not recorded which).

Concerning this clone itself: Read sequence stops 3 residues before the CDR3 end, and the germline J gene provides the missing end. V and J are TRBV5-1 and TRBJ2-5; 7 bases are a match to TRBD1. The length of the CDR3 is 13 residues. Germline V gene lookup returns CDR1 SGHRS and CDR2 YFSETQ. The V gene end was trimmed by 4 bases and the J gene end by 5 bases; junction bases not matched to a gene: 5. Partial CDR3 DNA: TGCGCCAGCAGCGGGGACAGAGGGGAGACC. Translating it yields CASSGDRGET. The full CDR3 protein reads CASSGDRGETQYF. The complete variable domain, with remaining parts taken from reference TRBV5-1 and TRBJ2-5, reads KAGVTQTPRYLIKTRGQQVTLSCSPISGHRSVSWYQQTPGQGLQFLFEYFSETQRNKGNFPGRFSGRQFSNSRSEMNVSTLELGDSALYLCASSGDRGETQYFGPGTRLLVL.

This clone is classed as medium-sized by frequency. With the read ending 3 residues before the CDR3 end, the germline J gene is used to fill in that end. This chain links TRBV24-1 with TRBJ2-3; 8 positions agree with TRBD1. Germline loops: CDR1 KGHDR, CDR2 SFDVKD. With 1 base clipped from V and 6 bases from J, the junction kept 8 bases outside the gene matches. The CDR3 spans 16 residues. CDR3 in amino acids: CATSDFITGGGDTQYF. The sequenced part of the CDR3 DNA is TGTGCCACCAGTGATTTCATCACAGGGGGTGGGGATACG.

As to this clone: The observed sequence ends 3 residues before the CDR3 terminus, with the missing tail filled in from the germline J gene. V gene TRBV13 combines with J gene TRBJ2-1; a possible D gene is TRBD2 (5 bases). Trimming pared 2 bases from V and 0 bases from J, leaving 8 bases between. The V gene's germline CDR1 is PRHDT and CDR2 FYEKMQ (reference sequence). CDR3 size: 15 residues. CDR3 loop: CASSLKAGSYNEQFF. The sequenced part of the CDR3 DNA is TGTGCCAGCAGCTTAAAGGCGGGCTCCTACAATGAG.

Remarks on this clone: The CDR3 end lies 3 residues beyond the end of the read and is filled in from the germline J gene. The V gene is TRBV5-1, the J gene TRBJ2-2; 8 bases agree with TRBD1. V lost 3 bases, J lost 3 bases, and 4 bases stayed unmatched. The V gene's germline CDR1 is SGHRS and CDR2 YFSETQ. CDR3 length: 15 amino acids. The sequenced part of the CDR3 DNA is TGCGCCAGCAGCTCTAGGACAGGGTACACCGGGGAG. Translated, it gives CASSSRTGYTGE. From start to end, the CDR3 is CASSSRTGYTGELFF.

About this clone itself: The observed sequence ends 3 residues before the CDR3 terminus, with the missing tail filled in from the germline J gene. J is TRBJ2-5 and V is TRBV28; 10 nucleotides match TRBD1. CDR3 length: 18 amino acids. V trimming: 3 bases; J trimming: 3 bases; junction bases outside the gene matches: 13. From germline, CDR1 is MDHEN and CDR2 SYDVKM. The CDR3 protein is CASSFLVQGQGEEETQYF. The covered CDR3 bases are TGTGCCAGCAGTTTCTTGGTTCAAGGACAGGGGGAGGAAGAGACC.

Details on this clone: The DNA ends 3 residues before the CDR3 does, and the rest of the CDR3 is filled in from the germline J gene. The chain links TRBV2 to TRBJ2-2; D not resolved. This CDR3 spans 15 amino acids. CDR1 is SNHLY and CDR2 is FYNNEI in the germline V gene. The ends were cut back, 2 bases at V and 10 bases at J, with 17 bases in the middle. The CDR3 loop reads CASSERVFISEELFF. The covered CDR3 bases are TGTGCCAGCAGTGAAAGGGTTTTTATAAGTGAGGAG.

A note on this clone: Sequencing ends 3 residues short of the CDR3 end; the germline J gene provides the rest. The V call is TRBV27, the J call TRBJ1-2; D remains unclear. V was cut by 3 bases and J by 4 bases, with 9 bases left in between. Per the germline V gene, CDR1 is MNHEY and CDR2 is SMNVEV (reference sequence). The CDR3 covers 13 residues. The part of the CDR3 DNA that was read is TGTGCCAGCAGTTTTGGTCAAGCCTATGGC. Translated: CASSFGQAYG. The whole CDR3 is CASSFGQAYGYTF.

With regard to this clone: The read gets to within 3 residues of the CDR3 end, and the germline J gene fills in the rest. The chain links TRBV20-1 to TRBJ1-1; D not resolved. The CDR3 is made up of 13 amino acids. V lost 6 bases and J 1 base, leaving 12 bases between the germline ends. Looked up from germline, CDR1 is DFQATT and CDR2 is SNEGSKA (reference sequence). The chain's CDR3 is CSARTSENTEAFF. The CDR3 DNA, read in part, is TGCAGTGCCAGGACTTCTGAGAACACTGAA.

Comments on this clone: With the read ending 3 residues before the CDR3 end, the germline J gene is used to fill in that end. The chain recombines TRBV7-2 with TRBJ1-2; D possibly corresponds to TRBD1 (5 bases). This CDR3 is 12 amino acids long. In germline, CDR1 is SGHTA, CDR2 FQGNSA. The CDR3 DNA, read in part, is TGTGCCAGCAGGCTTCTGGGGGGTACC. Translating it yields CASRLLGGT. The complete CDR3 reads CASRLLGGTYTF.

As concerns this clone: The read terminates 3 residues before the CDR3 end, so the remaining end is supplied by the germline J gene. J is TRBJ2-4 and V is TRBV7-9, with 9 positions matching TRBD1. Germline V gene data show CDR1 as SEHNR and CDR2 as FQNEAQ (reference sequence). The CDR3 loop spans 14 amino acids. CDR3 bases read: TGTGCCAGCAGCTTGCCGACAGGGGGGTATGGT. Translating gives CASSLPTGGYG. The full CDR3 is CASSLPTGGYGQYF.

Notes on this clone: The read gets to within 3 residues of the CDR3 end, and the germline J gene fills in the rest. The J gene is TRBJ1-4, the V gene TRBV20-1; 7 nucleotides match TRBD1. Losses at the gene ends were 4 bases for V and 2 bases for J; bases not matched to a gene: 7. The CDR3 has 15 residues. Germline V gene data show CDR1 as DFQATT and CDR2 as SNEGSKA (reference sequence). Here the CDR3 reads CSANEGAVTNEKLFF. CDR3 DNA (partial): TGCAGTGCTAACGAGGGGGCCGTCACTAATGAAAAA.

This CDR3 reads CSASRGYEQYF. The CDR3 bases that were read are TGCAGTGCGAGCAGGGGATACGAG. The chain employs TRBV20-1 and TRBJ2-7, with D possibly TRBD1 on 6 matching bases. The read ends 3 residues before the CDR3 terminus; that terminus is restored from the germline J gene. Per the germline V gene, CDR1 is DFQATT and CDR2 is SNEGSKA (reference sequence). Trimming took off 6 bases at V and 4 bases at J, with 10 bases between the two ends. The CDR3 consists of 11 residues.

CDR3 DNA, as far as it was read: TGTGCCAGCAGCCCCGGACAGGGGCAAAACATT. This translates into CASSPGQGQNI. The entire CDR3 protein reads CASSPGQGQNIQYF. This sequence joins TRBV4-2 and TRBJ2-4, with 9 bases aligning to TRBD1. The read stops 3 residues short of the end of the CDR3; the missing end is completed from the germline J gene. CDR3 length equals 14 residues. From germline, CDR1 is LGHNA and CDR2 YNFKEQ. V shed 4 bases, J shed 5 bases, and the junction held 3 bases outside the gene matches.